This is a list of T cell receptor beta chains from one sample in a study of human T cells and chemical hapten exposure. TCRdb re-derived calls from the 5' RACE reads in MiXCR, one entry per CDR3 protein. The data show about 140,000 distinct CDR3 sequences, around 4.4% seen once. These TCRs come from a female donor in good health. CDR3s include the opening cysteine and the closing phenylalanine or tryptophan. The order of the fields is V gene, J gene, clone size, D gene, CDR3 DNA, CDR3 protein. A D gene is named only where the DNA matches it firmly. Not all rows give a size; the values are once, few, many and, for expanded clones, a class.

v_gene: TRBV11-3; j_gene: TRBJ2-7; abundance: many; d_gene: .; CDR3nt: TGTGCCAGCAGCTTAGGGCCCCCGTCGGGCGAGCAGTACTTC; CDR3aa: CASSLGPPSGEQYF
v_gene: TRBV20-1; j_gene: TRBJ2-1; abundance: .; d_gene: TRBD2; CDR3nt: TGCAGTGCTAGTGCAGAAGGAGCGGCGGGGGGAGGCTATGAGCAGTTCTTC; CDR3aa: CSASAEGAAGGGYEQFF
v_gene: TRBV10-3; j_gene: TRBJ2-3; abundance: many; d_gene: .; CDR3nt: TGTGCCATCAGTGAGTCAGGTGACAGCACAGATACGCAGTATTTT; CDR3aa: CAISESGDSTDTQYF
v_gene: TRBV29-1; j_gene: TRBJ2-5; abundance: many; d_gene: .; CDR3nt: TGCAGCGCCTCCCCCACTCAGGAACCCCAGGGGACCCAGTACTTC; CDR3aa: CSASPTQEPQGTQYF
v_gene: TRBV6-5; j_gene: TRBJ1-1; abundance: many; d_gene: .; CDR3nt: TGTGCCAGCCGCGGCGGGGCCATGAACACTGAAGCTTTCTTT; CDR3aa: CASRGGAMNTEAFF
v_gene: TRBV30; j_gene: TRBJ1-5; abundance: many; d_gene: .; CDR3nt: TGTGCCTGGGGGGGGCGAGGGAGCAATCAGCCCCAGCATTTT; CDR3aa: CAWGGRGSNQPQHF
v_gene: TRBV5-1; j_gene: TRBJ1-3; abundance: .; d_gene: .; CDR3nt: TGCGCCAGCAGCTTGGAGGCAGGGAGAAACACCATATATTTT; CDR3aa: CASSLEAGRNTIYF
v_gene: TRBV9; j_gene: TRBJ2-2; abundance: few; d_gene: .; CDR3nt: TGTGCCAGCAGCGTCGGGTCTAACCTGGAAACCGGGGAGCTGTTTTTT; CDR3aa: CASSVGSNLETGELFF
v_gene: TRBV18; j_gene: TRBJ1-6; abundance: few; d_gene: .; CDR3nt: TGTGCCAGCTCACCATACGGGCAGGGCAGTAATTCACCCCTCCACTTT; CDR3aa: CASSPYGQGSNSPLHF
v_gene: TRBV7-9; j_gene: TRBJ1-1; abundance: many; d_gene: .; CDR3nt: TGTGCCAGCAGCTTAGACAGGCCCCCTACTGAAGCTTTCTTT; CDR3aa: CASSLDRPPTEAFF
v_gene: TRBV11-2; j_gene: TRBJ1-1; abundance: many; d_gene: .; CDR3nt: TGTGCCAGCAGCTTAGATCTGATGGGTAATCTGAACACTGAAGCTTTCTTT; CDR3aa: CASSLDLMGNLNTEAFF
v_gene: TRBV6-6; j_gene: TRBJ2-1; abundance: many; d_gene: .; CDR3nt: TGTGCCAGCAGTTACTCTGCCCGGACCGAGACCTACAATGAGCAGTTCTTC; CDR3aa: CASSYSARTETYNEQFF
v_gene: TRBV7-2; j_gene: TRBJ2-7; abundance: many; d_gene: TRBD2; CDR3nt: TGTGCCAGCAGCTTACCAATTCGGACTAGCGGCGAGCAGTACTTC; CDR3aa: CASSLPIRTSGEQYF
v_gene: TRBV7-9; j_gene: TRBJ1-6; abundance: few; d_gene: .; CDR3nt: TGTGCCAGCAGCTTATCCGGGGCGAGCTCCTATAATTCACCCCTCCACTTT; CDR3aa: CASSLSGASSYNSPLHF
v_gene: TRBV28; j_gene: TRBJ2-2; abundance: many; d_gene: .; CDR3nt: TGTGCCAGCAGTTTTACTTTTTGGGGGGCTGGCGCCGGGGAGCTGTTTTTT; CDR3aa: CASSFTFWGAGAGELFF
v_gene: TRBV9; j_gene: TRBJ2-3; abundance: .; d_gene: TRBD2; CDR3nt: TGTGCCAGCAGCGTAGAATCCGGGACTAGCGGGGGCACAGATACGCAGTATTTT; CDR3aa: CASSVESGTSGGTDTQYF
v_gene: TRBV20-1; j_gene: TRBJ1-4; abundance: few; d_gene: .; CDR3nt: TGCAGTGCAGGACCAGGGGCCGCTTATGAAAAACTGTTTTTT; CDR3aa: CSAGPGAAYEKLFF
v_gene: TRBV2; j_gene: TRBJ2-7; abundance: many; d_gene: .; CDR3nt: TGTGCCAGCAGTGATAGTCTGACCTACGAGCAGTACTTC; CDR3aa: CASSDSLTYEQYF
v_gene: TRBV24-1; j_gene: TRBJ1-2; abundance: many; d_gene: TRBD1; CDR3nt: TGTGCCACCAGTGATCCCCAGGTGGCAGGGGGCATAGAATATGGCTACACCTTC; CDR3aa: CATSDPQVAGGIEYGYTF
v_gene: TRBV7-9; j_gene: TRBJ1-3; abundance: many; d_gene: .; CDR3nt: TGTGCCAGCAGCACCCCCCTAGGGGGTCTAGTGCCTGGAAACACCATATATTTT; CDR3aa: CASSTPLGGLVPGNTIYF
v_gene: TRBV5-4; j_gene: TRBJ1-1; abundance: many; d_gene: .; CDR3nt: TGTGCCAGCAGCTTGGATTTGGGCGTGACTGAAGCTTTCTTT; CDR3aa: CASSLDLGVTEAFF
v_gene: TRBV7-9; j_gene: TRBJ1-1; abundance: few; d_gene: .; CDR3nt: TGTGCCAGCAGCAACCGGCCTCAGAACACTGAAGCTTTCTTT; CDR3aa: CASSNRPQNTEAFF
v_gene: TRBV20-1; j_gene: TRBJ2-5; abundance: many; d_gene: .; CDR3nt: TGCAGTGCTAGTATCTTGAGGAAAGAGACCCAGTACTTC; CDR3aa: CSASILRKETQYF
v_gene: TRBV7-2; j_gene: TRBJ2-5; abundance: many; d_gene: .; CDR3nt: TGTGCCAGCAGCTTAGAGGGACCCCGGGGGTGGGAGACCCAGTACTTC; CDR3aa: CASSLEGPRGWETQYF
v_gene: TRBV29-1; j_gene: TRBJ2-7; abundance: many; d_gene: .; CDR3nt: TGCAGCGTCCTAGCCCCAAACCACCCCCTCTACGAGCAGTACTTC; CDR3aa: CSVLAPNHPLYEQYF
v_gene: TRBV20-1; j_gene: TRBJ2-7; abundance: many; d_gene: .; CDR3nt: TGCAGTGCTTTCGCACCCCCCATTCAGGAGCAGTACTTC; CDR3aa: CSAFAPPIQEQYF
v_gene: TRBV7-9; j_gene: TRBJ1-1; abundance: many; d_gene: .; CDR3nt: TGTGCCAGTACCCCGACAGTGAACACTGAAGCTTTCTTT; CDR3aa: CASTPTVNTEAFF
v_gene: TRBV5-1; j_gene: TRBJ2-7; abundance: .; d_gene: .; CDR3nt: TGCGCCAGCAGCTTGATAAGGGGAGGGTCGACAGGGGATGTCTACGAGCAGTACTTC; CDR3aa: CASSLIRGGSTGDVYEQYF
v_gene: TRBV24-1; j_gene: TRBJ2-7; abundance: many; d_gene: .; CDR3nt: TGTGCCACCAGTGATCCTGGGACGTACGAGCAGTACTTC; CDR3aa: CATSDPGTYEQYF
v_gene: TRBV12-3/TRBV12-4; j_gene: TRBJ1-3; abundance: many; d_gene: .; CDR3nt: TGTGCCAGCAGTTTATTTAGTCACTCTGGAAACACCATATATTTT; CDR3aa: CASSLFSHSGNTIYF
v_gene: TRBV6-2/TRBV6-3; j_gene: TRBJ2-1; abundance: .; d_gene: .; CDR3nt: TGTGCCAGCTCGGGCGTCTATCGGGCGCAGTTCTTC; CDR3aa: CASSGVYRAQFF
v_gene: TRBV20-1; j_gene: TRBJ2-1; abundance: many; d_gene: .; CDR3nt: TGCAGTGCTAGTGAGGGCCATGAGCAGTTCTTC; CDR3aa: CSASEGHEQFF
v_gene: TRBV7-2; j_gene: TRBJ2-1; abundance: many; d_gene: TRBD2; CDR3nt: TGTGCCAGCAGCTTGGCCGGACTAGCGGGGGACGATGAGCAGTTCTTC; CDR3aa: CASSLAGLAGDDEQFF
v_gene: TRBV20-1; j_gene: TRBJ1-5; abundance: many; d_gene: TRBD1; CDR3nt: TGCAGTGCGCACGCAGGGGGCGAGGGGAGTCAGCCCCAGCATTTT; CDR3aa: CSAHAGGEGSQPQHF
v_gene: TRBV20-1; j_gene: TRBJ1-5; abundance: many; d_gene: .; CDR3nt: TGCAGTGCTGGGACTCGAAATAGCAATCAGCCCCAGCATTTT; CDR3aa: CSAGTRNSNQPQHF
v_gene: TRBV3-1; j_gene: TRBJ1-2; abundance: many; d_gene: .; CDR3nt: TGTGCCAGCAGCCAAGTCCCGCAGAACTATGGCTACACCTTC; CDR3aa: CASSQVPQNYGYTF
v_gene: TRBV29-1; j_gene: TRBJ2-2; abundance: many; d_gene: .; CDR3nt: TGCAGCGCTCTAGAGGGAAGAACCGGGGAGCTGTTTTTT; CDR3aa: CSALEGRTGELFF
v_gene: TRBV5-6; j_gene: TRBJ2-7; abundance: many; d_gene: .; CDR3nt: TGTGCCAGCAGCCCGGGACTCCGCGAGCAGTACTTC; CDR3aa: CASSPGLREQYF
v_gene: TRBV19; j_gene: TRBJ1-2; abundance: few; d_gene: .; CDR3nt: TGTGCCAGTAGTAAGGGGAGTAGGCGGCGACCGATCTATGGCTACACCTTC; CDR3aa: CASSKGSRRRPIYGYTF
v_gene: TRBV4-1; j_gene: TRBJ2-7; abundance: many; d_gene: TRBD2; CDR3nt: TGCGCCAGCAGCCAACCTCTAGCGGGGGGTTCGTACGAGCAGTACTTC; CDR3aa: CASSQPLAGGSYEQYF
v_gene: TRBV5-6; j_gene: TRBJ1-5; abundance: .; d_gene: .; CDR3nt: TGTGCCAGCAGCATGGGAGGGGATAGCAATCAGCCCCAGCATTTT; CDR3aa: CASSMGGDSNQPQHF